This T cell receptor (beta chain) was sequenced for a study of cytomegalovirus exposure and HLA in healthy donors (dated by TCRdb to between 2016 and 2019). Describing the broader study: The 666 repertoires of the first cohort and the approximately 110 validation repertoires were produced on the same platform, according to a later analysis. The aim of the study was to test whether cataloging public T cell receptors could identify signatures of past pathogen exposure. The study combined high-throughput TCR immunosequencing, statistical association of individual TCRs with disease status, and machine learning to predict cytomegalovirus infection status. In addition to the first cohort of approximately 650 subjects, a separate validation cohort of 100 to 150 different subjects was used.

The library was generated by the immunoSEQ multiplex PCR assay. Under the source paper's analysis protocol: A statistical classification framework was developed to diagnose cytomegalovirus status using the catalog of TCR beta chain sequences. TCRdb took over this immuneACCESS table, retaining in-frame rearrangements with V and J assigned. Such tables are incomplete; in checked studies, under half of the missing clones stem from an unresolved V gene, and the remainder is unexplained. The V and J calls and clone size are taken from that table; D and trimming were inferred from the DNA. Counted in this sample were 80,000 to 90,000 clones; roughly 96% of them appeared once. In total, the top ten clones hold around 0.78% of the sample. Donors formed part of the validation cohort, which comprised over a hundred subjects and was distinct from the first cohort of several hundred subjects. About this clone: Its antigen target is currently unknown. There are no base qualities to consult, and no much larger clone falls within one base.

The CDR3 numbers 15 residues from cysteine through phenylalanine. Only CDR3 DNA is held: 45 bases, read in frame from base 1. Clipping removes 6 bases from V and 7 bases from J, with 9 as the unmatched junction base count. Taken from the germline V gene, the CDR1 and CDR2 loops are SQVTM and ANQGSEA. Study-wide conclusions, independent of this receptor: Three of the identified cytomegalovirus-associated TCR beta chains were confirmed in vitro to be specific for cytomegalovirus antigens. In both the original and validation cohorts, the classifier was reported to diagnose cytomegalovirus status with high specificity and sensitivity. In a later analysis, TCRs clustered in the first cohort were found to also tend to co-occur in the roughly 120 validation repertoires, with 90% to 95% of cluster scores above 0. According to the authors, the approach could potentially be generalized to other disease states and immunological phenotypes. A later analysis had no HLA typing for the validation cohort, so co-occurrence there was scored across all 110 or so repertoires. The study gave a list of about 160 TCR beta chains associated with cytomegalovirus. Most TCR sequences were observed very rarely across donors, whereas some public TCRs were present in many individuals.

Sample: PBMCs. The receptor was isolated from a man between 18 and 35 years old in good health and CMV-seronegative. The chain is assembled from TRBV29-1 and TRBJ1-4; 12 of the junction bases match TRBD1. The DNA sequence is as follows: TGCAGCGTCACGGGACAGGGGGCGACCCGTGAAAAACTGTTTTTT. This sequence encodes CSVTGQGATREKLFF.